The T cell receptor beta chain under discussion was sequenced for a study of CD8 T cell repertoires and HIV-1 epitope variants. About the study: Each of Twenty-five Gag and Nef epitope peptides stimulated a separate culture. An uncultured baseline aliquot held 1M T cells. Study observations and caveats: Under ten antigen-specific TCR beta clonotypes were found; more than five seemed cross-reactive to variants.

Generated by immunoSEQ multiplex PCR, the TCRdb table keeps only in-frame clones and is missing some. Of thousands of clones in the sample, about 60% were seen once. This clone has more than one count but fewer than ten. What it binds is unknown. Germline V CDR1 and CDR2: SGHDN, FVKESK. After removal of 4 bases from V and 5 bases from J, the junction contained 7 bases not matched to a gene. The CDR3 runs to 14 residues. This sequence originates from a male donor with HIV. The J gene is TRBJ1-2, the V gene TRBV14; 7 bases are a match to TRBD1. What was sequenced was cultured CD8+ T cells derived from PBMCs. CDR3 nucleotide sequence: TGTGCCAGCAGCCCCGCCGGGACAGCATATGGCTACACCTTC. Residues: CASSPAGTAYGYTF.